This T cell receptor (beta chain) originates from a study of CD8 T cells in ankylosing spondylitis. Findings and caveats of the study: There were earlier reports of some motif variants in reactive arthritis synovial fluid and blood. Matched synovial fluid from ankylosing spondylitis patients was reported to be enriched for disease-linked clones. Characteristic, it appeared, of ankylosing spondylitis blood was a TCR beta motif of about eight highly homologous variants.

TCRdb recomputed calls from the 5' RACE reads with MiXCR, one row per CDR3 protein. The data contain roughly 440,000 distinct CDR3 sequences, roughly 15% of them singletons. Germline CDR1 reads MNHNS; CDR2 reads SASEGT. The V end was cut by 6 bases, the J end by 1 base, with 21 bases between. The CDR3 runs 17 residues. The table lists this clonotype with a few counts. Its antigen remains unidentified. Sequenced sample: blood, either unsorted or a sorted T cell fraction (not recorded which). The chain joins TRBV6-1 to TRBJ1-1; D possibly corresponds to TRBD1 (6 bases). This clonotype was sampled from a male donor with ankylosing spondylitis. The CDR3: CASRRNFGGAKNTEAFF. The CDR3 bases are TGTGCCAGCAGACGGAACTTTGGGGGGGCTAAGAACACTGAAGCTTTCTTT.